This passage covers 22 T cell receptor beta chains from one sample sequenced in a study of blood T cell repertoires in COVID-19. Assay: immunoSEQ multiplex PCR; the TCRdb copy retains only in-frame clones and omits some. The top ten hold around 8.5% of the sample, which has 110,000 or so clones, more than 80% seen once. What was sequenced was peripheral blood. These receptors were collected from a woman between 35 and 50 years old with acute or convalescent COVID-19.

The chain is built from TRBV7-9 and TRBJ1-1; D is ambiguous. The CDR3 extends over 14 amino acids. V lost 4 bases and J lost 0, with 9 bases in between. The germline V gene encodes CDR1 SEHNR and CDR2 FQNEAQ (reference sequence). CDR3 residues: CASSSELMNTEAFF. As DNA, the CDR3 is TGTGCCAGCAGCTCCGAACTCATGAACACTGAAGCTTTCTTT.

The V call is TRBV7-8, the J call TRBJ1-5; tentatively, D is TRBD1 (6 bases). The CDR3 runs 11 residues. V shed 5 bases and J shed 9 bases, with 8 bases lying between them. Per germline, CDR1 SGHVS and CDR2 FQNEAQ. The CDR3 DNA follows: TGTGCCAGCAGCCAAGGGGGGCCCCAGCATTTT. This codes for CASSQGGPQHF.

The chain couples TRBV6-5 to TRBJ2-7; 12 positions agree with TRBD1. The trim removed 6 bases at V and 4 bases at J, leaving 7 bases unmatched. In germline, CDR1 is MNHEY, CDR2 SVGAGI. The CDR3 runs to 15 residues. The CDR3 sequence is CASSYPGQGAYEQYF. In DNA form, the CDR3 reads TGTGCCAGCAGCTACCCGGGACAGGGGGCATACGAGCAGTACTTC.

V is TRBV29-1 and J is TRBJ1-4; no reliable D call. The length of the CDR3 is 13 residues. The V end lost 5 bases, the J end lost 6 bases, and 13 bases lay between the germline ends. Germline CDR1 and CDR2: SQVTM and ANQGSEA. This CDR3 reads CSVKRWRDEKLFF. CDR3 in DNA: TGCAGCGTTAAGCGGTGGAGGGATGAAAAACTGTTTTTT.

The gene calls are TRBV11-3 and TRBJ2-1; 8 positions match TRBD1. The CDR3 has 16 amino acids. V lost 1 base, J lost 6 bases, and 8 bases stayed unmatched. Germline lookup yields CDR1 SGHNT and CDR2 YENEEA. CDR3 nucleotides: TGTGCCAGCAGCTTAGGGGTGAGACAGGGGAGCAATGAGCAGTTCTTC. This codes for CASSLGVRQGSNEQFF. Drawing the rest from reference TRBV11-3 and TRBJ2-1, the complete variable domain is EAGVVQSPRYKIIEKKQPVAFWCNPISGHNTLYWYLQNLGQGPELLIRYENEEAVDDSQLPKDRFSAERLKGVDSTLKIQPAELGDSAVYLCASSLGVRQGSNEQFFGPGTRLTVL.

This rearrangement joins TRBV2 to TRBJ2-7; D not resolved. Per germline, CDR1 SNHLY and CDR2 FYNNEI. There are 11 residues in the CDR3. Trimming took 4 bases from V and 4 from J, leaving 5 bases between them. CDR3 bases: TGTGCCAGCAGTGTCGGGTACGAGCAGTACTTC. Its protein product is CASSVGYEQYF.

CDR3 region: CASSSFLDTVYRTYEQYF. The CDR3 region has the DNA TGTGCCAGCAGCTCTTTCCTTGATACAGTATACCGAACCTACGAGCAGTACTTC. This rearrangement joins TRBV5-6 to TRBJ2-7; D gene ambiguous. The germline gives CDR1 SGHDT, CDR2 YYEEEE. The CDR3 sequence is 18 residues long. Trimming pared 3 bases from V and 2 bases from J, leaving 24 bases between.

The genes are TRBV30 and TRBJ1-6, with 7 positions matching TRBD1. CDR3 size: 13 residues. CDR1 is GTSNPN and CDR2 is SVGIG in the germline V gene (reference sequence). V dropped 1 base and J dropped 7; count of bases not matched to a gene: 1. The CDR3 DNA reads as TGTGCCTGGAGTGCGACAGGGAATTCACCCCTCCACTTT. Its protein is CAWSATGNSPLHF.

The chain has TRBV6-5 and TRBJ2-1, with 11 bases lining up with TRBD2. The CDR3 has 14 amino acids. The J segment lost 7 bases and the V segment lost 8 bases, leaving 7 bases of the junction unmatched. Germline V CDR1 and CDR2: MNHEY, SVGAGI. The DNA of the CDR3 is TGTGCCAGCGGGGTAGCGGGGGGGCGTAATGAGCAGTTCTTC. Translated, it gives CASGVAGGRNEQFF.

The CDR3 region has the DNA TGTGCCAGCAGCTATCACACCGAAAGGGGTGAAGCTTTCTTT. As protein: CASSYHTERGEAFF. This chain uses TRBV5-8 with TRBJ1-1, with D possibly TRBD1 on 5 matching bases. CDR3 length: 14 amino acids. Deletions cut 3 bases from V and 7 bases from J, with 16 bases between. From germline, CDR1 is SGHTS and CDR2 YDEGEE. The complete variable domain, with remaining parts taken from reference TRBV5-8 and TRBJ1-1, reads EAGVTQSPTHLIKTRGQQATLRCSPISGHTSVYWYQQALGLGLQFLLWYDEGEERNRGNFPPRFSGRQFPNYSSELNVNALELEDSALYLCASSYHTERGEAFFGQGTRLTVV.

The J gene is TRBJ1-1, the V gene TRBV19, with D perhaps matching TRBD1 (6 bases). Trimming took off 6 bases at V and 6 bases at J, with 14 bases between the two ends. The germline V gene has CDR1 LNHDA and CDR2 SQIVND (reference sequence). This CDR3 region has 13 residues. The CDR3 DNA reads TGTGCCAGTAGACAGGGTGTTTCGGCTGAAGCTTTCTTT. Amino acids: CASRQGVSAEAFF. Supplemented by reference TRBV19 and TRBJ1-1, the full variable domain reads DGGITQSPKYLFRKEGQNVTLSCEQNLNHDAMYWYRQDPGQGLRLIYYSQIVNDFQKGDIAEGYSVSREKKESFPLTVTSAQKNPTAFYLCASRQGVSAEAFFGQGTRLTVV.

The chain employs TRBV6-5 and TRBJ1-4; D is undetermined. Trimming removed 2 bases from V and 7 bases from J, with 11 bases in between. Germline V gene data show CDR1 as MNHEY and CDR2 as SVGAGI. The CDR3 consists of 14 residues. The CDR3 sequence: CASSYSGLGEKLFF. The CDR3 bases are TGTGCCAGCAGTTACAGCGGGCTGGGTGAAAAACTGTTTTTT.

The rearrangement joins TRBV5-8 to TRBJ1-4, with D possibly matching TRBD1 (6 bases). This CDR3 region has 16 residues. Germline V lookup: CDR1 SGHTS, CDR2 YDEGEE. V dropped 2 bases and J dropped 2 bases, with 13 bases sitting between them. CDR3 coding DNA: TGTGCCAGCAGCTTCGGACAGTTCCTTACTAATGAAAAACTGTTTTTT. This encodes CASSFGQFLTNEKLFF.

The chain has TRBV2 and TRBJ1-5, with TRBD1 matching 10 bases. Germline V gene lookup returns CDR1 SNHLY and CDR2 FYNNEI. The CDR3 covers 15 residues. Trimming cost V 7 bases and J 7 bases; bases outside gene matches: 10. The CDR3 sequence: CASTPGTGAGQPQHF. The CDR3 nucleotides read TGTGCCAGCACGCCCGGGACAGGGGCGGGACAGCCCCAGCATTTT. Full variable domain (missing parts from reference TRBV2 and TRBJ1-5): EPEVTQTPSHQVTQMGQEVILRCVPISNHLYFYWYRQILGQKVEFLVSFYNNEISEKSEIFDDQFSVERPDGSNFTLKIRSTKLEDSAMYFCASTPGTGAGQPQHFGDGTRLSIL.

The chain combines TRBV28 with TRBJ1-2; 9 bases line up with TRBD1. The CDR3 covers 15 residues. Germline CDR1 is MDHEN and CDR2 is SYDVKM. The trim removed 4 bases at V and 2 bases at J, leaving 5 bases unmatched. This CDR3 is CASSSPGTGNYGYTF. CDR3 in DNA: TGTGCCAGCAGTTCTCCCGGGACAGGGAACTATGGCTACACCTTC.

This clone was seen only once. The CDR3 is CASRRLQGEQFF. CDR3 sequence (DNA): TGTGCCAGCAGACGACTCCAGGGTGAGCAGTTCTTC. The chain carries TRBV6-5 and TRBJ2-1; D may be TRBD1 (5 bases). CDR3 length: 12 residues. Germline V lookup: CDR1 MNHEY, CDR2 SVGAGI. Trimming pared 6 bases from V and 9 bases from J, leaving 12 bases between.

This chain links TRBV11-2 with TRBJ2-2, with a possible D match to TRBD1 (6 bases). The CDR3 consists of 16 residues. In germline, CDR1 is SGHAT, CDR2 FQNNGV. Trimming took 1 base from V and 1 from J, leaving 10 bases between them. The CDR3 DNA follows: TGTGCCAGCAGCTTAGCTGGGGGCGGGAACACCGGGGAGCTGTTTTTT. It encodes CASSLAGGGNTGELFF.

This rearrangement joins TRBV7-2 to TRBJ2-1, with 13 bases aligning to TRBD2. The germline gives CDR1 SGHTA, CDR2 FQGNSA. The CDR3 totals 17 residues. The ends lost 0 bases at V and 3 bases at J; junction bases unmatched: 2. The CDR3 coding sequence is TGTGCCAGCAGCTTAGCGGGACTAGCGGGGAACTACAATGAGCAGTTCTTC. Translating gives CASSLAGLAGNYNEQFF.

This chain connects TRBV6-5 to TRBJ1-1, with D unclear. Germline CDR1 and CDR2: MNHEY and SVGAGI. This CDR3 has 13 amino acids. V was shortened by 8 bases and J by 6 bases, with 16 bases between the two germline ends. The CDR3 here is CASPGRGIAEAFF. The CDR3 DNA follows: TGTGCCAGCCCCGGGCGGGGTATCGCTGAAGCTTTCTTT.

CDR3 DNA sequence: TGTGCCAGTAGTATTCGACTAGCGGGCGGAGATACGCAGTATTTT. This sequence encodes CASSIRLAGGDTQYF. The chain couples TRBV19 to TRBJ2-3, with 10 nucleotides matching TRBD2. The ends lost 3 bases at V and 5 bases at J; junction bases unmatched: 5. This CDR3 is 15 amino acids long. Germline CDR1 reads LNHDA; CDR2 reads SQIVND (reference sequence).

The chain has TRBV7-6 and TRBJ1-2; the match to TRBD1 covers 10 bases. Germline V CDR1 and CDR2: SGHVS, FNYEAQ. V was pared by 1 base and J by 11 bases, with 4 bases of the junction left unmatched. The CDR3 totals 13 residues. CDR3 sequence (DNA): TGTGCCAGCAGCTTAGACGGGACAGGGGTGTACACCTTC. It translates to CASSLDGTGVYTF.

The V and J genes are TRBV6-6 and TRBJ2-1; 8 bases match TRBD2. Looked up from germline, CDR1 is MNHNY and CDR2 is SVGAGI (reference sequence). V was clipped by 2 bases and J by 9 bases; unmatched bases: 9. This CDR3 has 15 amino acids. The CDR3 nucleotides read TGTGCCAGCAGTTACCGGGCGGGGGGTACTATTGAGCAGTTCTTC. It yields the protein CASSYRAGGTIEQFF.